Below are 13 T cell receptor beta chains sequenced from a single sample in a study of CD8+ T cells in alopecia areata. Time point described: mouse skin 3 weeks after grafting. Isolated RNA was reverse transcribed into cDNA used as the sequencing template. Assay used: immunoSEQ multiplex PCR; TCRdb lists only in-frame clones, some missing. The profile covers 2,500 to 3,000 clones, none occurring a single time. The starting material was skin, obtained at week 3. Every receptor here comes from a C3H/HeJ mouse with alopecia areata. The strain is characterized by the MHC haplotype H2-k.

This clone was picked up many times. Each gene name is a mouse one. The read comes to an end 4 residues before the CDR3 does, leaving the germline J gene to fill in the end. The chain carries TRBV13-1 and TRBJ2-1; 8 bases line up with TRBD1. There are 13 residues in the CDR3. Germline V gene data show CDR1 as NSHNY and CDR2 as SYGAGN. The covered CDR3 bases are TGTGCCAGCAGTGATGACAGGGGGACT. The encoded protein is CASSDDRGT. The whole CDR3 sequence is CASSDDRGTEQFF.

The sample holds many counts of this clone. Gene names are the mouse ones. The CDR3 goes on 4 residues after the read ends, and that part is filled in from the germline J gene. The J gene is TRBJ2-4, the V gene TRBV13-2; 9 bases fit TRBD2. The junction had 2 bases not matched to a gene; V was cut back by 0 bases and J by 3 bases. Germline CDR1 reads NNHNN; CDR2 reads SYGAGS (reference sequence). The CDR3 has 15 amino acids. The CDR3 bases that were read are TGTGCCAGCGGTGATGCGGGACTGGGACAAAAC. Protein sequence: CASGDAGLGQN. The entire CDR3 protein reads CASGDAGLGQNTLYF.

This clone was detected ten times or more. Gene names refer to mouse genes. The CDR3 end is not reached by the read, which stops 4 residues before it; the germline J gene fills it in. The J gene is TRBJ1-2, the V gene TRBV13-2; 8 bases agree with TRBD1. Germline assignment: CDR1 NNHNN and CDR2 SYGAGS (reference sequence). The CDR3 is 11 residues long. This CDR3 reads CASGDRDDYTF. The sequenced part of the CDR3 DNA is TGTGCCAGCGGGGACAGGGAC.

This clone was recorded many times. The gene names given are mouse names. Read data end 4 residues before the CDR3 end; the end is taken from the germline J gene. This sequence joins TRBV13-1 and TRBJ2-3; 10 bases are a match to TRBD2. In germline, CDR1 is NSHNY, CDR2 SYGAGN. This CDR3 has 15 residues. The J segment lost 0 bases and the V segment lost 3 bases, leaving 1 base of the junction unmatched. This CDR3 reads CASSGGLGSAETLYF. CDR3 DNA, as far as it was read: TGTGCCAGCAGTGGGGGACTGGGGAGTGCAGAA.

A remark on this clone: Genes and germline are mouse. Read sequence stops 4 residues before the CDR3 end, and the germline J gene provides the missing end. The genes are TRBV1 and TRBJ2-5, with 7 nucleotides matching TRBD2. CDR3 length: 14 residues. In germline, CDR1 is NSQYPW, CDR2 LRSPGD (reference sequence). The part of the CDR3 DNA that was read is TGCACCTGCAGTGCAGATCCGGGGGGGGAC. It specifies CTCSADPGGD. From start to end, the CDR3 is CTCSADPGGDTQYF.

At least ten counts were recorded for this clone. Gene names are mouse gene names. CDR3: CASRDSTNTEVFF. The part of the CDR3 DNA that was read is TGTGCCAGCAGGGACAGTACAAACACA. This sequence joins TRBV13-1 and TRBJ1-1, with D possibly TRBD1 on 6 matching bases. The observed sequence ends 4 residues before the CDR3 terminus, with the missing tail filled in from the germline J gene. Germline lookup yields CDR1 NSHNY and CDR2 SYGAGN. The CDR3 is 13 residues long. Trimming cost V 5 bases and J 0 bases, with 8 bases left between them.

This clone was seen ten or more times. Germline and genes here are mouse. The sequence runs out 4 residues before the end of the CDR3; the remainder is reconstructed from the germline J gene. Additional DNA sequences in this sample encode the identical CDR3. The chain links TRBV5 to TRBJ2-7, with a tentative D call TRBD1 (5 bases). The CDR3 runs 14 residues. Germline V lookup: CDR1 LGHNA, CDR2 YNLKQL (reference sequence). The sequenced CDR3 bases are TGTGCCAGCAGCCAAGATGAGACAGAGTAT. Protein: CASSQDETEY. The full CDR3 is CASSQDETEYEQYF.

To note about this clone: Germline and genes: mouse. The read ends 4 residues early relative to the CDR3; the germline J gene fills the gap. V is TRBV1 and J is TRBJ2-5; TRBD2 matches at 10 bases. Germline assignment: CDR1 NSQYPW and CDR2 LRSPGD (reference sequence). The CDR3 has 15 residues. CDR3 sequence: CTCSAPWGGEDTQYF. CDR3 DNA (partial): TGCACCTGCAGTGCACCCTGGGGGGGCGAAGAC.

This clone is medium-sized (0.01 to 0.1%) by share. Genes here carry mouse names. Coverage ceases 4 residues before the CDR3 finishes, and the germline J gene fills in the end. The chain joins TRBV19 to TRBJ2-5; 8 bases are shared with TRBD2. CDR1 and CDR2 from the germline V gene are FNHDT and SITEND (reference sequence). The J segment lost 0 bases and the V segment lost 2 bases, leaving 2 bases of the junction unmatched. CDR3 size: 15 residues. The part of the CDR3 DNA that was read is TGTGCCAGCAGTATCTGGGGGGCTAACCAAGAC. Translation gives CASSIWGANQD. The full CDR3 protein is CASSIWGANQDTQYF.

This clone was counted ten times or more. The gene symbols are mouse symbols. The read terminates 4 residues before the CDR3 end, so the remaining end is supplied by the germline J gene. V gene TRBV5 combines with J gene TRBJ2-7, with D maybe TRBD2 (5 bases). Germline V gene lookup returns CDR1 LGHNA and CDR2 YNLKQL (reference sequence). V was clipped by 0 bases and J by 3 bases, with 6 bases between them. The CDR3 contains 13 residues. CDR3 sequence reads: CASSQDLGYEQYF. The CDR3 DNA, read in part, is TGTGCCAGCAGCCAAGATCTGGGCTAT.

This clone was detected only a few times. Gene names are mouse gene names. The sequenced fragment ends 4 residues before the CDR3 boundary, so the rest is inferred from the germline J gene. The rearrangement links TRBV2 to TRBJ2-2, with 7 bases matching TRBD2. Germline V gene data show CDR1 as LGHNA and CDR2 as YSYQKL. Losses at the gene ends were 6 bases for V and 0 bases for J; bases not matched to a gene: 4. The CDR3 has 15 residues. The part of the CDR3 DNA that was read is TGTGCCAGCAGGCGGGGGGGGGCAAACACCGGG. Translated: CASRRGGANTG. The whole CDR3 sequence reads CASRRGGANTGQLYF.

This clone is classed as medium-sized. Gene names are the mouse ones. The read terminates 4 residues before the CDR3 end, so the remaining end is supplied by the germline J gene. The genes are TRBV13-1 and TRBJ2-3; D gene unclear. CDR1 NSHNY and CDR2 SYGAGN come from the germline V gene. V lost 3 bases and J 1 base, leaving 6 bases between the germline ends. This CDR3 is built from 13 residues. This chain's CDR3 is CASSGRGAETLYF. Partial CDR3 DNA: TGTGCCAGCAGTGGAAGGGGTGCAGAA.

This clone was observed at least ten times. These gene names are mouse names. The DNA read from the CDR3 is TGTGCCAGCAGTGATGCCCAGGGGTCGGCAGAA. It specifies CASSDAQGSAE. The CDR3 as a whole reads CASSDAQGSAETLYF. The rearrangement uses TRBV13-3 and TRBJ2-3, with D maybe TRBD1 (6 bases). The read ends 4 residues shy of where the CDR3 ends; the end is completed using the germline J gene. The CDR3 is 15 residues long. In germline, CDR1 is NNHDY, CDR2 SYVADS. Trimming took off 0 bases at V and 3 bases at J, with 11 bases between the two ends.